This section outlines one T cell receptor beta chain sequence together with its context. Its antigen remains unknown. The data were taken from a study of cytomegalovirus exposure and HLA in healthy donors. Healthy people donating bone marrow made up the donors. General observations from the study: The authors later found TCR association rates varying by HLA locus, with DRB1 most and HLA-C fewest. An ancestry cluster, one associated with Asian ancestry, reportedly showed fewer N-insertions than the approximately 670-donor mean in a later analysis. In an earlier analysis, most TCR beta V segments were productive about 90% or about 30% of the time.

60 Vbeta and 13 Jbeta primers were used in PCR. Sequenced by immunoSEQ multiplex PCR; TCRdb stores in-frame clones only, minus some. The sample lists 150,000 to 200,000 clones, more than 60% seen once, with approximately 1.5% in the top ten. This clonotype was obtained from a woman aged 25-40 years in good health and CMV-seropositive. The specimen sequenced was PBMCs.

The CDR3 nucleotides are TGTGCCAGCAGCCGGGAGGGCCGCGGAGAGCAGTACTTC. Its translation: CASSREGRGEQYF. J is TRBJ2-7 and V is TRBV11-1; TRBD2 matches 8 bases. V was clipped by 5 bases and J by 7 bases; unmatched bases: 7. CDR3 length equals 13 residues. The germline V gene encodes CDR1 SGHAT and CDR2 FQDESV (reference sequence).